A selection of T cell receptor beta chains follows, all from one sample in a study of human T cells and chemical hapten exposure. A single record per CDR3 protein comes from TCRdb applying MiXCR to the RACE reads. The repertoire has 80,000 to 95,000 distinct CDR3 sequences, 9.5% to 11% of them found once; the top ten carry under 2.5%. The sample was whole blood, taken in connection with sensitization to the hapten diphenylcyclopropenone (DPC). The receptor set was obtained from a man between 40 and 49 years old with alopecia areata. Some clones in this sample may be carry-over from other donors' samples. Each CDR3 is given with its conserved first and last residue. D genes are given only for firm matches. Only some rows state a clone size, as once, few, many or a class for expanded clones.

D	V	J	size	DNA	CDR3
TRBD1	TRBV14	TRBJ1-6	-	TGTGCCAGCAGCCAAGAATCTTGGACAGGGTATAATTCACCCCTCCACTTT	CASSQESWTGYNSPLHF
TRBD1	TRBV30	TRBJ1-1	few	TGTGCCTGGAGTGTACAGGGGGGCAGGGCTGAAGCTTTCTTT	CAWSVQGGRAEAFF
-	TRBV6-2/TRBV6-3	TRBJ1-5	many	TGTGCCAGCAGTTATGCGGGGGGCAGCAATCAGCCCCAGCATTTT	CASSYAGGSNQPQHF
-	TRBV14	TRBJ2-2	few	TGTGCCAGCAGCCGGGGGGCGAACACCGGGGAGCTGTTTTTT	CASSRGANTGELFF
TRBD2	TRBV28	TRBJ2-7	few	TGTGCCAGCAGCCCACTGAGGACTAGCGGGAGTCAGTACTTC	CASSPLRTSGSQYF
TRBD2	TRBV12-3/TRBV12-4	TRBJ2-3	few	TGTGCCAGTTCGAGGACTAGCGGGATTACAGATACGCAGTATTTT	CASSRTSGITDTQYF
-	TRBV4-3	TRBJ2-3	many	TGCGCCAGCAGCCAAGGAGCCTTGGGGACAGATACGCAGTATTTT	CASSQGALGTDTQYF
-	TRBV30	TRBJ1-2	many	TGTGCCTGGAGTAAAGTTGACCCCGTGAACTATGGCTACACCTTC	CAWSKVDPVNYGYTF
-	TRBV20-1	TRBJ2-2	few	TGCAGTGCTAGAACGGGGCTGAACACCGGGGAGCTGTTTTTT	CSARTGLNTGELFF
-	TRBV30	TRBJ1-2	-	TGTGCCTGGAGTGTATTAGGTAGAGGGGGCTACACCTTC	CAWSVLGRGGYTF
TRBD2	TRBV19	TRBJ2-2	few	TGTGCCAGTAGTATTCTTTGGACTAGCGGCCCCGGGGAGCTGTTTTTT	CASSILWTSGPGELFF
-	TRBV14	TRBJ2-3	-	TGTGCCAGCAGCCAGTTCTACCGGACAGATACGCAGTATTTT	CASSQFYRTDTQYF
-	TRBV28	TRBJ1-1	few	TGTGCCAGCAGATCATTGAACACTGAAGCTTTCTTT	CASRSLNTEAFF
-	TRBV6-2/TRBV6-3	TRBJ1-5	-	TGTGCCAGCAGTTACTCGACGGTTTCCAATCAGCCCCAGCATTTT	CASSYSTVSNQPQHF